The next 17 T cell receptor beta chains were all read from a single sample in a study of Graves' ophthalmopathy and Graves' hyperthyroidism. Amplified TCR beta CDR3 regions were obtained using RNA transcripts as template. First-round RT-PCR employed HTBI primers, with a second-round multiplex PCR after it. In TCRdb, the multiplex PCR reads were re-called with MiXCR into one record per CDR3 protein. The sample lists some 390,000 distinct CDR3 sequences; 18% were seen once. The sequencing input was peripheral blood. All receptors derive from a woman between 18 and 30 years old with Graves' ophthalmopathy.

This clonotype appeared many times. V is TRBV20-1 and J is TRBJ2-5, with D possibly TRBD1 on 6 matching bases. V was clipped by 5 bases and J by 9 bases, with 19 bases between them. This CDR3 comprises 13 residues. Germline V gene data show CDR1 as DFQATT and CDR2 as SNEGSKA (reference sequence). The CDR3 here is CSAAVGRGIAQYF. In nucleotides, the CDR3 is TGCAGTGCTGCCGTGGGCAGGGGAATAGCCCAGTACTTC.

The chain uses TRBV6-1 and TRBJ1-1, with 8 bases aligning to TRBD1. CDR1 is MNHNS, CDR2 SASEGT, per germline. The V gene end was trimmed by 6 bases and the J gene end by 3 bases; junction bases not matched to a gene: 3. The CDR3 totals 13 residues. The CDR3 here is CASRGQDYTEAFF. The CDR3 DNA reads TGTGCCAGCAGGGGACAGGACTACACTGAAGCTTTCTTT.

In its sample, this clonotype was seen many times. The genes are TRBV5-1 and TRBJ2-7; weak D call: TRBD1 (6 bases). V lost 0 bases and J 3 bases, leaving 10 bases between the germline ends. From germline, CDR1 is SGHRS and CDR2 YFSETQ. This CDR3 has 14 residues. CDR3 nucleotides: TGCGCCAGCAGCTTGGAAGACAGGAGCTACGAGCAGTACTTC. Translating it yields CASSLEDRSYEQYF. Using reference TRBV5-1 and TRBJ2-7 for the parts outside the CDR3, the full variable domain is KAGVTQTPRYLIKTRGQQVTLSCSPISGHRSVSWYQQTPGQGLQFLFEYFSETQRNKGNFPGRFSGRQFSNSRSEMNVSTLELGDSALYLCASSLEDRSYEQYFGPGTRLTVT.

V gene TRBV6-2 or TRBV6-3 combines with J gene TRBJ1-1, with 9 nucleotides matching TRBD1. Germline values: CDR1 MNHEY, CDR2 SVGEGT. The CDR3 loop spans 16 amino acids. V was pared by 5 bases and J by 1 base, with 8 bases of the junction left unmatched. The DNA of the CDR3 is TGTGCCAGCAGTCCGGGACAGGGCCTAGGGAACACTGAAGCTTTCTTT. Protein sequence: CASSPGQGLGNTEAFF.

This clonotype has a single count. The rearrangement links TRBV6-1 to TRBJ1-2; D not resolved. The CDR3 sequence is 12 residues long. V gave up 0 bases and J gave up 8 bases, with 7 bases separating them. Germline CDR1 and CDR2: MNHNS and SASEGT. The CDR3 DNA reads TGTGCCAGCAGTGAAGCGCGAAGCGGCTACACCTTC. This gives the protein CASSEARSGYTF.

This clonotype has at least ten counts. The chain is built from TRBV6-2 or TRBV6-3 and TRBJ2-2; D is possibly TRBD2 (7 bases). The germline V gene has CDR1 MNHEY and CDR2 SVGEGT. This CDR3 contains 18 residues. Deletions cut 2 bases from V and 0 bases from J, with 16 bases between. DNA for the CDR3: TGTGCCAGCAGTTACGTCCGGGGGGCGTATACGAACACCGGGGAGCTGTTTTTT. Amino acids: CASSYVRGAYTNTGELFF.

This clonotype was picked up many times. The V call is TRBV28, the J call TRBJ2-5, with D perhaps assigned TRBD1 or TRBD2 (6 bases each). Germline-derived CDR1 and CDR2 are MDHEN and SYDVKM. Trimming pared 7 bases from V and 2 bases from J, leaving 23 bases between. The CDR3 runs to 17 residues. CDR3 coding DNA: TGTGCCAGCAAAGGACTGGCGGGACACCCCGAACAAGAGACCCAGTACTTC. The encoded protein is CASKGLAGHPEQETQYF.

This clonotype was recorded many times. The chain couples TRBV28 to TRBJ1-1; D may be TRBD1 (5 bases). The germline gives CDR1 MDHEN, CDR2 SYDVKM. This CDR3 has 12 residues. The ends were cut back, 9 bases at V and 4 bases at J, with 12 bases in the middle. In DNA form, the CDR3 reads TGTGCCAGTGCTGTTGGGACCACTGAAGCTTTCTTT. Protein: CASAVGTTEAFF. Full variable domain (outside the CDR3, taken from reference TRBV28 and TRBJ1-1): DVKVTQSSRYLVKRTGEKVFLECVQDMDHENMFWYRQDPGLGLRLIYFSYDVKMKEKGDIPEGYSVSREKKERFSLILESASTNQTSMYLCASAVGTTEAFFGQGTRLTVV.

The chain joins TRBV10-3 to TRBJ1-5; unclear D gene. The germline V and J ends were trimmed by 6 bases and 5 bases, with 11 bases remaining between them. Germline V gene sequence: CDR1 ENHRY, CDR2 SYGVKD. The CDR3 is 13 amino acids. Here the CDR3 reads CAIRSGSDQPQHF. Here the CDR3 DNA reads TGTGCCATCAGGTCAGGTTCCGATCAGCCCCAGCATTTT.

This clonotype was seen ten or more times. CDR3 DNA sequence: TGTGCCAGCCCCGGGCCCACAGTCATGAACACTGAAGCTTTCTTT. Amino acids: CASPGPTVMNTEAFF. The V gene is TRBV6-1, the J gene TRBJ1-1, with D hard to call. Germline CDR1 is MNHNS and CDR2 is SASEGT. V was cut by 8 bases and J by 0 bases, with 16 bases left in between. The CDR3 extends over 15 amino acids.

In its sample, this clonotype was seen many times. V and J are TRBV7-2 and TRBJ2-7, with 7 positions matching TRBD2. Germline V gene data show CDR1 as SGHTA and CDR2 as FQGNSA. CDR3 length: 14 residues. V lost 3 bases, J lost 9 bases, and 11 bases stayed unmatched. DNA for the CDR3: TGTGCCAGCAGCTTCCTTCCGCGGGAGCACGGGCAGTACTTC. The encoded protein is CASSFLPREHGQYF.

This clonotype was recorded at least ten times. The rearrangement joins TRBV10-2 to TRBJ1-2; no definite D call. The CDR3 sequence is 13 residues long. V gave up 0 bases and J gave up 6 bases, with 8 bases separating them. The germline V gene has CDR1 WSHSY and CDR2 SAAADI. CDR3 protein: CASSESEANGYTF. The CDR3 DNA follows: TGCGCCAGCAGTGAGTCGGAAGCTAATGGCTACACCTTC.

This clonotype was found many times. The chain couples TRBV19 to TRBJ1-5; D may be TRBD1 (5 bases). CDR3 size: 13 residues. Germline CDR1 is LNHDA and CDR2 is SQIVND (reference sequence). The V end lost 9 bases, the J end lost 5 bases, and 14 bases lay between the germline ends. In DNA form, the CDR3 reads TGTGCCAGCAGGCAGGGACCTCATCAGCCCCAGCATTTT. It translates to CASRQGPHQPQHF.

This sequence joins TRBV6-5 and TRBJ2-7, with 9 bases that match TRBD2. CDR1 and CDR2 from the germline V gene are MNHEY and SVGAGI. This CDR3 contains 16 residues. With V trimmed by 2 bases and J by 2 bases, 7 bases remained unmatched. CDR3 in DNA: TGTGCCAGCAGTTACCAGTCGGCGGGAGGGCCCTACGAGCAGTACTTC. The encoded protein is CASSYQSAGGPYEQYF.

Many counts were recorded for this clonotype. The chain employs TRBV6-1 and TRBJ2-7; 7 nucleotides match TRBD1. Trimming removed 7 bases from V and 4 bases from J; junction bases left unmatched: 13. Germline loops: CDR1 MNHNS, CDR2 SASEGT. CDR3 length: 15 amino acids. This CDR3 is CASMPSRDSVYEQYF. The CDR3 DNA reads TGTGCCAGCATGCCCTCCCGGGACAGCGTTTACGAGCAGTACTTC.

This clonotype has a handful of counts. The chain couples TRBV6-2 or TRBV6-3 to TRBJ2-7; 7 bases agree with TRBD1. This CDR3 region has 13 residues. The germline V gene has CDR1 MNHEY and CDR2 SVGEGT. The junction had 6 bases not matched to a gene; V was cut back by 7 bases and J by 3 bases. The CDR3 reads CASNRDSFYEQYF. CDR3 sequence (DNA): TGTGCCAGCAACCGGGACAGTTTCTACGAGCAGTACTTC.

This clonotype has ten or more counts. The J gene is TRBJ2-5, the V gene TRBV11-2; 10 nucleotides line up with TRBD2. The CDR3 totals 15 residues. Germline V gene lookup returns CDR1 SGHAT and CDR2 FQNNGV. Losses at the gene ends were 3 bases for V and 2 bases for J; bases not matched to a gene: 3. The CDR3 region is CASSFGTSEQETQYF. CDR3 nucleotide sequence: TGTGCCAGCAGCTTCGGGACTAGCGAACAAGAGACCCAGTACTTC.